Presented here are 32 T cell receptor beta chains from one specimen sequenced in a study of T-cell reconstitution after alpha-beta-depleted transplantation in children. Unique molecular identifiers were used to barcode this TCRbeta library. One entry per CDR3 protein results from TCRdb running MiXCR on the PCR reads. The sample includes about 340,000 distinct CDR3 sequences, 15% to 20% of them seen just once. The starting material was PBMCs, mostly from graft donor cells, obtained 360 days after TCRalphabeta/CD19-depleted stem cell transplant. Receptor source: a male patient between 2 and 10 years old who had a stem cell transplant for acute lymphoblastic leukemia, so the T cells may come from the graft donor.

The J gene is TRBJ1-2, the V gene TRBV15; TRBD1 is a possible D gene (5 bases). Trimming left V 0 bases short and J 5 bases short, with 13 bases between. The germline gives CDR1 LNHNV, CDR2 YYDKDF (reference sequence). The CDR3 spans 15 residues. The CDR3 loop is CATSRDGAGSYGYTF. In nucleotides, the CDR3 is TGTGCCACCAGCAGAGATGGGGCAGGGAGTTATGGCTACACCTTC.

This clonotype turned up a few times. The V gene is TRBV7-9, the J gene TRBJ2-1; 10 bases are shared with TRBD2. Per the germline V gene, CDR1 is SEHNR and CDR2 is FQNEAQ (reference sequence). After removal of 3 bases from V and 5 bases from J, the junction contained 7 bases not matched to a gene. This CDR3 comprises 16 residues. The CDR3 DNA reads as TGTGCCAGCAGCTTCCCGGGACTAGCGAAAGACAATGAGCAGTTCTTC. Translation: CASSFPGLAKDNEQFF. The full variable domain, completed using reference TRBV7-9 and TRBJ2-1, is DTGVSQNPRHKITKRGQNVTFRCDPISEHNRLYWYRQTLGQGPEFLTYFQNEAQLEKSRLLSDRFSAERPKGSFSTLEIQRTEQGDSAMYLCASSFPGLAKDNEQFFGPGTRLTVL.

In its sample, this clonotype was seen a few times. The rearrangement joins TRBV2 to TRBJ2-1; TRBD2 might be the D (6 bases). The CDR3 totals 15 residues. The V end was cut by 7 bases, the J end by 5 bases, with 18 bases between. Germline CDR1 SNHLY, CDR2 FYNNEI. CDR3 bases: TGTGCCAGCACCGACCCGGGACTCCCCAACAATGAGCAGTTCTTC. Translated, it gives CASTDPGLPNNEQFF.

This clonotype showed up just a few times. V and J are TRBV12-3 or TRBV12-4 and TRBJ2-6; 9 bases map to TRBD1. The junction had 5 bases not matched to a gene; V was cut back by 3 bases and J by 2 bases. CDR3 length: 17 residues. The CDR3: CASSLGQGRAGANVLTF. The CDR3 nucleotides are TGTGCCAGCAGTTTGGGACAGGGACGGGCTGGGGCCAACGTCCTGACTTTC.

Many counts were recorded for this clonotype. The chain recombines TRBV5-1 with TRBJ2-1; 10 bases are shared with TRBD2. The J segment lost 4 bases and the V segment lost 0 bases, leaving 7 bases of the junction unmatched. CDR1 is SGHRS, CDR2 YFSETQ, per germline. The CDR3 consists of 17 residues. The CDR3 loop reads CASSLVPGLARYNEQFF. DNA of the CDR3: TGCGCCAGCAGCTTGGTTCCGGGACTAGCGCGGTACAATGAGCAGTTCTTC. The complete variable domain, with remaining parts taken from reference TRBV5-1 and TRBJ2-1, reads KAGVTQTPRYLIKTRGQQVTLSCSPISGHRSVSWYQQTPGQGLQFLFEYFSETQRNKGNFPGRFSGRQFSNSRSEMNVSTLELGDSALYLCASSLVPGLARYNEQFFGPGTRLTVL.

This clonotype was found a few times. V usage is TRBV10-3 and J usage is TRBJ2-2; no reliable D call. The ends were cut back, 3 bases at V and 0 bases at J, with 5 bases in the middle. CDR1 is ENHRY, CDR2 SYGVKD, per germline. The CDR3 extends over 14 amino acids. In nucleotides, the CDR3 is TGTGCCATCAGTGATTCCTCGAACACCGGGGAGCTGTTTTTT. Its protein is CAISDSSNTGELFF.

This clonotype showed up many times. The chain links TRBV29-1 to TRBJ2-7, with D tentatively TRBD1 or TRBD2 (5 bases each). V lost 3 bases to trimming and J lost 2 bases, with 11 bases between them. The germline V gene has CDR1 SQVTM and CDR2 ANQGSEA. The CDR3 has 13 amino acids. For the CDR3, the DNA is TGCAGCGTTGAGGGGGAGAGGGCCTACGAGCAGTACTTC. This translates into CSVEGERAYEQYF.

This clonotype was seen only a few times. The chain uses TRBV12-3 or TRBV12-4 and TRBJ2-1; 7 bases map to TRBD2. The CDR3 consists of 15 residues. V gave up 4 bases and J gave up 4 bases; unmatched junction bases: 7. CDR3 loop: CASSSLAYSYNEQFF. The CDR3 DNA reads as TGTGCCAGCAGTTCACTAGCGTACTCATACAATGAGCAGTTCTTC.

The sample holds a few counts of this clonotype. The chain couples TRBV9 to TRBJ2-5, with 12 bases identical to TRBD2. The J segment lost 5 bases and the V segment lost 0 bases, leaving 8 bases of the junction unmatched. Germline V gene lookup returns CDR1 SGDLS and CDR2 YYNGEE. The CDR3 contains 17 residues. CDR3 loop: CASSVGLAGGMLETQYF. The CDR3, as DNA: TGTGCCAGCAGCGTAGGGCTAGCGGGAGGGATGTTGGAGACCCAGTACTTC.

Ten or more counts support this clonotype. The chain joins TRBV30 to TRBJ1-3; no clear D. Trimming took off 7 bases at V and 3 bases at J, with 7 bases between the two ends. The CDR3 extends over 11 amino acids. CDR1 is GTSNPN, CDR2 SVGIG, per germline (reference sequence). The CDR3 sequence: CAFNSGNTIYF. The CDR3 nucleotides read TGTGCCTTCAACAGTGGAAACACCATATATTTT.

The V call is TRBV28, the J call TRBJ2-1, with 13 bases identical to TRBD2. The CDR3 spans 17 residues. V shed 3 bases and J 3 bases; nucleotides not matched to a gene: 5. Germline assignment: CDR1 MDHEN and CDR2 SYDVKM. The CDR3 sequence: CASSLPGLAGYYNEQFF. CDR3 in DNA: TGTGCCAGCAGTTTGCCGGGACTAGCGGGGTACTACAATGAGCAGTTCTTC.

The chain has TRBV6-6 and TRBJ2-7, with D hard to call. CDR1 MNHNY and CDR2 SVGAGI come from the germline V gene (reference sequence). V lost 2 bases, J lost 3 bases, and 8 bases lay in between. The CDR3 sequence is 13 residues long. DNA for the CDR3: TGTGCCAGCAGTTACGGGTCGGACTACGAGCAGTACTTC. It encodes CASSYGSDYEQYF.

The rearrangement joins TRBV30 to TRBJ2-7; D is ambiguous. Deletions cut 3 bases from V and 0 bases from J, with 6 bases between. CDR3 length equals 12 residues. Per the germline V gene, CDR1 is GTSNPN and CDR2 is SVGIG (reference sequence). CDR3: CAWRESSYEQYF. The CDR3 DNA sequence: TGTGCCTGGAGGGAGAGCTCCTACGAGCAGTACTTC.

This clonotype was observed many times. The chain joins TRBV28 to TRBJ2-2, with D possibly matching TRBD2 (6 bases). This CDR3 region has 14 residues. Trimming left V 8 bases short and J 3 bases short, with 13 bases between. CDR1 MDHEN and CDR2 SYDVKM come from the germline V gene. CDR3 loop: CASLRGGYTGELFF. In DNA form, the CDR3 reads TGTGCCAGCCTCAGAGGAGGGTACACCGGGGAGCTGTTTTTT.

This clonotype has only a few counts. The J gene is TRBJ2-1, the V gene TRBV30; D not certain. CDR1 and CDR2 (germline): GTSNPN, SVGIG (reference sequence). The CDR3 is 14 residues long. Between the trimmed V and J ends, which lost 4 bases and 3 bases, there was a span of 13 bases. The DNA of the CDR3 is TGTGCCTGGACGGGTCCCAACTTCTACAATGAGCAGTTCTTC. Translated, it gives CAWTGPNFYNEQFF.

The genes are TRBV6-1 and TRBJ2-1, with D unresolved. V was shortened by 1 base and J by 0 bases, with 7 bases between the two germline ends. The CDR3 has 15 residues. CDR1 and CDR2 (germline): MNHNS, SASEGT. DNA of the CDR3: TGTGCCAGCAGTGAAGTGTTGAGCTCCTACAATGAGCAGTTCTTC. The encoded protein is CASSEVLSSYNEQFF.

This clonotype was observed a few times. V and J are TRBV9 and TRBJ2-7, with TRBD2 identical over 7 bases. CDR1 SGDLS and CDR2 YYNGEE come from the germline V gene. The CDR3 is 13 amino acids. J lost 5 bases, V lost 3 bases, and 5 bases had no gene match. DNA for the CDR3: TGTGCCAGCAGCGGGGACTACTCTCACGAGCAGTACTTC. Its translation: CASSGDYSHEQYF.

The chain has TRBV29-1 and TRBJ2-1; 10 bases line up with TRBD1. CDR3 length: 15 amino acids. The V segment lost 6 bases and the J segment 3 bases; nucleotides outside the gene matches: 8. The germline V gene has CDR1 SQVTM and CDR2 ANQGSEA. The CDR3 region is CSVVGTGVNYNEQFF. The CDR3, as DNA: TGCAGCGTAGTAGGGACAGGGGTCAACTACAATGAGCAGTTCTTC.

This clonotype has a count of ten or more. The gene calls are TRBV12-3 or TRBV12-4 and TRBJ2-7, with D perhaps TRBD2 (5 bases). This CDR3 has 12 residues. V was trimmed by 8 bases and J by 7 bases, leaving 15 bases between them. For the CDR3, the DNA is TGTGCCAGCGCGAAGGACCGGAGGGAGCAGTACTTC. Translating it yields CASAKDRREQYF.

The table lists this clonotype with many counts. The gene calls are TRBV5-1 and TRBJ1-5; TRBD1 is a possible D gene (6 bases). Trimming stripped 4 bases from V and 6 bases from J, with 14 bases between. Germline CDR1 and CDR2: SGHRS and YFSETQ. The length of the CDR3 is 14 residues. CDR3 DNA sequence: TGCGCCAGCAGCCAGGGACAAGGGGGTCAGCCCCAGCATTTT. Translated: CASSQGQGGQPQHF. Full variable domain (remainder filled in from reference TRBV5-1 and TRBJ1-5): KAGVTQTPRYLIKTRGQQVTLSCSPISGHRSVSWYQQTPGQGLQFLFEYFSETQRNKGNFPGRFSGRQFSNSRSEMNVSTLELGDSALYLCASSQGQGGQPQHFGDGTRLSIL.

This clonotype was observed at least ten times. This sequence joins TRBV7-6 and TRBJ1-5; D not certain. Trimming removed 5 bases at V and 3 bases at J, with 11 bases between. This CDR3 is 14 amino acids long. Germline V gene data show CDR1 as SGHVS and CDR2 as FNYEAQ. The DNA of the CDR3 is TGTGCCAGCAGCGCCGACGGACCCAATCAGCCCCAGCATTTT. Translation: CASSADGPNQPQHF.

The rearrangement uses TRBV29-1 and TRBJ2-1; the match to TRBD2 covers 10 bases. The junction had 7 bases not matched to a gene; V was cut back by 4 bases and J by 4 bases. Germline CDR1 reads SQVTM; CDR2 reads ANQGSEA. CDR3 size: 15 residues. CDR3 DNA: TGCAGCGTTGTGAACGGACTAGCGGATTACAATGAGCAGTTCTTC. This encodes CSVVNGLADYNEQFF.

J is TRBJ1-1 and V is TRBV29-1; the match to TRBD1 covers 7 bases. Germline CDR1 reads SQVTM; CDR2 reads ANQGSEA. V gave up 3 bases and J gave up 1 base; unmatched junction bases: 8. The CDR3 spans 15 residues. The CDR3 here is CSVDYSGTENTEAFF. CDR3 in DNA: TGCAGCGTTGACTATTCGGGGACAGAGAACACTGAAGCTTTCTTT.

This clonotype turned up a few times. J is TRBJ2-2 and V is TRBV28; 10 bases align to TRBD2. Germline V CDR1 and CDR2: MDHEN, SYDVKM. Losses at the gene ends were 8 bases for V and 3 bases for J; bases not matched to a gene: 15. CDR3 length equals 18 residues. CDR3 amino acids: CASGQDLAGDLDTGELFF. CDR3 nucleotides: TGTGCCAGCGGGCAGGATCTAGCGGGAGACTTAGACACCGGGGAGCTGTTTTTT. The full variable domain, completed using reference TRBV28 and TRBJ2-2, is DVKVTQSSRYLVKRTGEKVFLECVQDMDHENMFWYRQDPGLGLRLIYFSYDVKMKEKGDIPEGYSVSREKKERFSLILESASTNQTSMYLCASGQDLAGDLDTGELFFGEGSRLTVL.

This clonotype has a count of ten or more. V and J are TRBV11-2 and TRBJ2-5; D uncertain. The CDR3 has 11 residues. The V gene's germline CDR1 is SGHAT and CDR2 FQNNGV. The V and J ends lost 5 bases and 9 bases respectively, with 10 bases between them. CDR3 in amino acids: CASSELGSQYF. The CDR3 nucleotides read TGTGCCAGCAGCGAGCTGGGGTCCCAGTACTTC.

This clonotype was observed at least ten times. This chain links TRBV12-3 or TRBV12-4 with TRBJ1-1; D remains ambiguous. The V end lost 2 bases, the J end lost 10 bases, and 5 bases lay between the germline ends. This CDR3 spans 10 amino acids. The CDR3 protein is CASSLKTAFF. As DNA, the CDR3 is TGTGCCAGCAGTTTAAAAACAGCTTTCTTT.

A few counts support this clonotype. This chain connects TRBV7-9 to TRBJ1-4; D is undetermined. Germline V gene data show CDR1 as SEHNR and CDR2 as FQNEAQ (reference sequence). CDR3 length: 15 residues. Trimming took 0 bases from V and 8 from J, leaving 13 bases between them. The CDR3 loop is CASSLAGSFPEKLFF. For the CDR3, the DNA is TGTGCCAGCAGCTTAGCCGGGTCCTTTCCCGAAAAACTGTTTTTT.

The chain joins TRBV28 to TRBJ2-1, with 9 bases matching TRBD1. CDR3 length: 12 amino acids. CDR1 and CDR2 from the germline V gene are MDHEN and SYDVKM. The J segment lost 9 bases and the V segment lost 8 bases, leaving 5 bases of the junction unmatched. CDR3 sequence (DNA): TGTGCCAGCCGGACAGGGGCCCGTGAGCAGTTCTTC. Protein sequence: CASRTGAREQFF.

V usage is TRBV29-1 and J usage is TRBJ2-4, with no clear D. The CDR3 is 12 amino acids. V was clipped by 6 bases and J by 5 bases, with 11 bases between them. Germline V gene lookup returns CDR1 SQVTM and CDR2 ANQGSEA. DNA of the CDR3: TGCAGCGTCAAGGGTTGGGAAAACATTCAGTACTTC. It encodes CSVKGWENIQYF.

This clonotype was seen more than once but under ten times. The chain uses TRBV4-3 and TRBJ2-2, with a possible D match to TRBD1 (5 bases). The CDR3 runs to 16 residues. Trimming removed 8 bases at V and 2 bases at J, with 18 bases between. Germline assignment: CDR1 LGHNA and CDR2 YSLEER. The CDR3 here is CASGWGPPGNTGELFF. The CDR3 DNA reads TGCGCCAGCGGGTGGGGCCCGCCGGGCAACACCGGGGAGCTGTTTTTT.

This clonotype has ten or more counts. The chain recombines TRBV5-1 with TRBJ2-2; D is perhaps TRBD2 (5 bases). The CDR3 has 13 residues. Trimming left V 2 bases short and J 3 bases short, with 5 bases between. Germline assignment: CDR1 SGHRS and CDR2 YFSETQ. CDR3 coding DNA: TGCGCCAGCAGCTTAGCGGACACCGGGGAGCTGTTTTTT. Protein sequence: CASSLADTGELFF. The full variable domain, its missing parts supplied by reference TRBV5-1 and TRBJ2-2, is KAGVTQTPRYLIKTRGQQVTLSCSPISGHRSVSWYQQTPGQGLQFLFEYFSETQRNKGNFPGRFSGRQFSNSRSEMNVSTLELGDSALYLCASSLADTGELFFGEGSRLTVL.

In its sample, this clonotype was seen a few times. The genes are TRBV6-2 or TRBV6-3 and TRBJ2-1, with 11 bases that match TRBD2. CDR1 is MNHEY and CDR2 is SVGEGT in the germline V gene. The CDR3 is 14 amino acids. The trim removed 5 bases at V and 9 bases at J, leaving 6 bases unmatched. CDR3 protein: CASSSSGRGGEQFF. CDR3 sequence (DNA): TGTGCCAGCAGTAGTAGCGGGAGGGGAGGTGAGCAGTTCTTC.